This T cell receptor (beta chain) was identified during a study of blood T cell repertoires in COVID-19. Study-level background: COVID-19 samples collected from the United States, Italy and Spain covered acute and convalescent phases. The analysed material was cDNA or gDNA that came from T cells, B-cell-depleted T cells, or PBMCs.

Germline values: CDR1 SGHNT, CDR2 YYREEE (reference sequence). The CDR3 extends over 16 amino acids. V shed 6 bases and J 7 bases; nucleotides not matched to a gene: 9. Original methodology: Estimated nucleated cell counts came from reference gene primer amplification. Data came from immunoSEQ multiplex PCR; TCRdb stores just in-frame clones and leaves some out. V and J calls and clone size are copied from that table; D and trimming were computed from the DNA. The sample has 40,000 or so clones, roughly 81% seen once. What was sequenced was peripheral blood. The receptor was derived from an older woman in a cohort sampled during active COVID-19. V and J are TRBV5-4 and TRBJ2-1; 14 nucleotides line up with TRBD2. CDR3 protein: CASTFGGTSGRNEQFF. The CDR3 DNA is TGTGCCAGCACCTTCGGCGGGACTAGCGGGAGAAATGAGCAGTTCTTC.